The 24 T cell receptor beta chains presented below share a single source sample, sequenced in a study of blood T cell repertoires in COVID-19. Here immunoSEQ multiplex PCR was the method, and the copy in TCRdb shows in-frame clones only, minus some. Here the sample spans approximately 260,000 clones, 70% to 90% being singletons. Source material: PBMCs or T cells enriched from blood (not recorded which). The source of these receptors is a woman between 45 and 60 years old who had been exposed to COVID-19.

V is TRBV6-5 and J is TRBJ2-3; 9 nucleotides agree with TRBD1. The trim removed 9 bases at V and 7 bases at J, leaving 8 bases unmatched. Germline V gene data show CDR1 as MNHEY and CDR2 as SVGAGI. The CDR3 has 13 amino acids. Written as DNA, the CDR3 is TGTGCCAGTTCACAGGGGGCAGGTTATACGCAGTATTTT. Translation gives CASSQGAGYTQYF.

V is TRBV6-5 and J is TRBJ2-3; D remains ambiguous. CDR3 length equals 11 residues. Trimming removed 6 bases from V and 2 bases from J, with 3 bases in between. CDR1 and CDR2 (germline): MNHEY, SVGAGI. The CDR3 protein is CASSLTDTQYF. CDR3 in DNA: TGTGCCAGCAGCCTCACAGATACGCAGTATTTT.

In the case of this clone: Distinct nucleotide sequences in the sample also encode this CDR3. The rearrangement uses TRBV6-5 and TRBJ1-5, with a possible D match to TRBD1 (5 bases). Deletions cut 0 bases from V and 7 bases from J, with 7 bases between. The CDR3 has 13 residues. Germline-derived CDR1 and CDR2 are MNHEY and SVGAGI. Here the CDR3 DNA reads TGTGCCAGCAGTTACTCTAGGGGCCAGCCCCAGCATTTT. Translated, it gives CASSYSRGQPQHF.

The V and J genes are TRBV11-2 and TRBJ1-1; D uncertain. V was clipped by 4 bases and J by 6 bases, with 9 bases between them. Germline V gene sequence: CDR1 SGHAT, CDR2 FQNNGV. The CDR3 length is 12 residues. In DNA form, the CDR3 reads TGTGCCAGCAGCTGGGCGTTAGCTGAAGCTTTCTTT. As protein: CASSWALAEAFF.

This clone was seen a handful of times. The J gene is TRBJ2-7, the V gene TRBV10-1; 15 nucleotides align to TRBD2. The CDR3 has 16 residues. The germline gives CDR1 WNHNN, CDR2 SYGVQD (reference sequence). Unmatched junction bases numbered 4, after V lost 6 bases and J lost 1 base. CDR3 in amino acids: CASSEGLAGGSYEQYF. DNA of the CDR3: TGCGCCAGCAGCGAGGGACTAGCGGGGGGTTCCTACGAGCAGTACTTC.

The genes are TRBV19 and TRBJ1-1; no clear D gene. Germline assignment: CDR1 LNHDA and CDR2 SQIVND (reference sequence). V lost 5 bases, J lost 1 base, and 17 bases lay in between. The length of the CDR3 is 16 residues. This CDR3 reads CASSPTSPGGNTEAFF. In DNA form, the CDR3 reads TGTGCCAGTAGTCCCACTTCGCCGGGAGGGAACACTGAAGCTTTCTTT.

This chain uses TRBV7-2 with TRBJ1-1; no clear D. CDR3 length: 11 residues. V lost 5 bases and J lost 3, with 4 bases in between. CDR1 is SGHTA, CDR2 FQGNSA, per germline. CDR3 sequence (DNA): TGTGCCAGCAGCCTTGACACTGAAGCTTTCTTT. Translation: CASSLDTEAFF.

A remark on this clone: The same CDR3 arises from other DNA sequences in this sample as well. V gene TRBV10-3 combines with J gene TRBJ1-2, with a possible D match to TRBD1 (5 bases). Germline CDR1 and CDR2: ENHRY and SYGVKD. The CDR3 runs to 13 residues. Trimming stripped 6 bases from V and 2 bases from J, with 10 bases between. This CDR3 is CAIRAGPNYGYTF. CDR3 nucleotides: TGTGCCATCAGAGCGGGGCCCAACTATGGCTACACCTTC.

The J gene is TRBJ2-3, the V gene TRBV6-5; 7 nucleotides line up with TRBD1. The V gene's germline CDR1 is MNHEY and CDR2 SVGAGI. The V segment lost 10 bases and the J segment 2 bases; nucleotides outside the gene matches: 9. The CDR3 has 14 amino acids. As DNA, the CDR3 is TGTGCCACCGCACCGGGACAGTCCACAGATACGCAGTATTTT. Protein sequence: CATAPGQSTDTQYF.

The V gene is TRBV28, the J gene TRBJ2-1, with D possibly matching TRBD2 (6 bases). Trimming pared 4 bases from V and 13 bases from J, leaving 23 bases between. CDR1 MDHEN and CDR2 SYDVKM come from the germline V gene. The CDR3 is 15 amino acids. The DNA of the CDR3 is TGTGCCAGCAGTTCCGGAATACCCGGAGGGACGAGACAGTTCTTC. Protein: CASSSGIPGGTRQFF.

This clone was observed many times. The rearrangement joins TRBV5-1 to TRBJ1-2; D gene ambiguous. This CDR3 contains 13 residues. V was trimmed by 4 bases and J by 1 base, leaving 8 bases between them. The germline V gene has CDR1 SGHRS and CDR2 YFSETQ. The CDR3 here is CASSDQVNYGYTF. Written as DNA, the CDR3 is TGCGCCAGCAGCGATCAGGTTAACTATGGCTACACCTTC.

V usage is TRBV7-3 and J usage is TRBJ2-5, with 7 positions matching TRBD2. Losses at the gene ends were 5 bases for V and 5 bases for J; bases not matched to a gene: 8. Germline values: CDR1 SGHTA, CDR2 FQGTGA. There are 14 residues in the CDR3. The CDR3 region is CASSRAGVGETQYF. The CDR3, as DNA: TGTGCCAGCAGCCGGGCGGGGGTAGGGGAGACCCAGTACTTC.

J is TRBJ2-1 and V is TRBV7-9, with 11 bases lining up with TRBD2. V was clipped by 1 base and J by 0 bases; unmatched bases: 8. The CDR3 sequence is 19 residues long. Germline V gene lookup returns CDR1 SEHNR and CDR2 FQNEAQ (reference sequence). CDR3 coding DNA: TGTGCCAGCAGCTTAGTGGCTAGCGGGGGGCCCCCCTCCTACAATGAGCAGTTCTTC. It encodes CASSLVASGGPPSYNEQFF. Complete variable domain (other parts from reference TRBV7-9 and TRBJ2-1): DTGVSQNPRHKITKRGQNVTFRCDPISEHNRLYWYRQTLGQGPEFLTYFQNEAQLEKSRLLSDRFSAERPKGSFSTLEIQRTEQGDSAMYLCASSLVASGGPPSYNEQFFGPGTRLTVL.

The chain joins TRBV5-6 to TRBJ2-5; 10 bases map to TRBD1. This CDR3 comprises 13 residues. CDR1 and CDR2 from the germline V gene are SGHDT and YYEEEE. J lost 7 bases, V lost 4 bases, and 4 bases had no gene match. The CDR3 coding sequence is TGTGCCAGCAGCCGACAGGGGGCAGTGACCCAGTACTTC. As protein: CASSRQGAVTQYF. The whole variable domain, filled in from reference TRBV5-6 and TRBJ2-5, reads DAGVTQSPTHLIKTRGQQVTLRCSPKSGHDTVSWYQQALGQGPQFIFQYYEEEERQRGNFPDRFSGHQFPNYSSELNVNALLLGDSALYLCASSRQGAVTQYFGPGTRLLVL.

V usage is TRBV6-2 or TRBV6-3 and J usage is TRBJ1-1; no firm D call. Germline lookup yields CDR1 MNHEY and CDR2 SVGEGT. The CDR3 runs to 13 residues. V was pared by 7 bases and J by 1 base, with 10 bases between. CDR3 DNA sequence: TGTGCCAGCACCCCCCCAGGGAACACTGAAGCTTTCTTT. It encodes CASTPPGNTEAFF.

This sequence joins TRBV11-2 and TRBJ2-2; no firm D call. The CDR3 has 14 amino acids. The V gene lost 1 base and the J gene lost 5 bases, with 8 bases spanning the gap. The germline V gene has CDR1 SGHAT and CDR2 FQNNGV. As DNA, the CDR3 is TGTGCCAGCAGCTTAGGAACGAGAACCGGGGAGCTGTTTTTT. It translates to CASSLGTRTGELFF.

The chain joins TRBV28 to TRBJ2-7, with 11 bases that match TRBD2. The J segment lost 0 bases and the V segment lost 3 bases, leaving 4 bases of the junction unmatched. CDR1 MDHEN and CDR2 SYDVKM come from the germline V gene. CDR3 length equals 16 residues. Here the CDR3 DNA reads TGTGCCAGCAGTTTGCTAGCGGGGGGAACCTCCTACGAGCAGTACTTC. Translating gives CASSLLAGGTSYEQYF. Full variable domain (rest looked up from reference TRBV28 and TRBJ2-7): DVKVTQSSRYLVKRTGEKVFLECVQDMDHENMFWYRQDPGLGLRLIYFSYDVKMKEKGDIPEGYSVSREKKERFSLILESASTNQTSMYLCASSLLAGGTSYEQYFGPGTRLTVT.

The V and J genes are TRBV19 and TRBJ1-6, with 10 bases lining up with TRBD1. V lost 7 bases and J lost 4; bases outside the gene matches: 10. CDR3 length: 17 amino acids. Looked up from germline, CDR1 is LNHDA and CDR2 is SQIVND (reference sequence). CDR3: CASKVRSGQGYNSPLHF. CDR3 DNA: TGTGCCAGTAAGGTTCGCTCGGGACAGGGGTATAATTCACCCCTCCACTTT.

The V and J genes are TRBV5-8 and TRBJ1-1; D gene unclear. Trimming took off 7 bases at V and 12 bases at J, with 7 bases between the two ends. CDR3 size: 8 residues. Germline lookup yields CDR1 SGHTS and CDR2 YDEGEE. CDR3 amino acids: CASVFSFF. Here the CDR3 DNA reads TGTGCCAGCGTATTCTCTTTCTTT.

The genes are TRBV19 and TRBJ1-1; TRBD1 matches 10 bases. This CDR3 spans 15 amino acids. The V and J ends lost 8 bases and 6 bases, in that order; junction bases with no gene match: 12. CDR1 is LNHDA and CDR2 is SQIVND in the germline V gene (reference sequence). This CDR3 reads CASSQGGTGVPEAFF. Written as DNA, the CDR3 is TGTGCCAGTTCGCAGGGCGGGACAGGGGTCCCTGAAGCTTTCTTT.

The gene calls are TRBV19 and TRBJ1-5; D is unclear. This CDR3 has 13 residues. Trimming stripped 4 bases from V and 9 bases from J, with 13 bases between. CDR1 and CDR2 from the germline V gene are LNHDA and SQIVND (reference sequence). The DNA for the CDR3 is TGTGCCAGTAGTAGCCGGCCAGAGGGGCCCCAGCATTTT. Encoded protein: CASSSRPEGPQHF.

The chain combines TRBV6-2 or TRBV6-3 with TRBJ2-5; 9 bases align to TRBD1. V lost 5 bases to trimming and J lost 2 bases; unmatched junction nucleotides: 6. The CDR3 is 15 amino acids. Germline assignment: CDR1 MNHEY and CDR2 SVGEGT. CDR3 protein: CASSQDRGRQETQYF. In DNA, the CDR3 is TGTGCCAGCAGTCAGGACAGGGGCCGTCAAGAGACCCAGTACTTC.

The chain links TRBV5-1 to TRBJ2-7; tentatively, D is TRBD2 (6 bases). The CDR3 runs 17 residues. Germline V gene lookup returns CDR1 SGHRS and CDR2 YFSETQ. The ends were cut back, 0 bases at V and 6 bases at J, with 22 bases in the middle. The CDR3 spells CASSLAPPGLLRIEQYF. The DNA of the CDR3 is TGCGCCAGCAGCTTGGCCCCTCCGGGACTCCTGAGAATCGAGCAGTACTTC.

CDR3 residues: CASSFGSGVYTEAFF. CDR3 DNA: TGCGCCAGCAGCTTCGGAAGCGGGGTATACACTGAAGCTTTCTTT. V usage is TRBV5-1 and J usage is TRBJ1-1, with no clear D. Germline V gene data show CDR1 as SGHRS and CDR2 as YFSETQ. This CDR3 comprises 15 residues. V was shortened by 2 bases and J by 3 bases, with 14 bases between the two germline ends.